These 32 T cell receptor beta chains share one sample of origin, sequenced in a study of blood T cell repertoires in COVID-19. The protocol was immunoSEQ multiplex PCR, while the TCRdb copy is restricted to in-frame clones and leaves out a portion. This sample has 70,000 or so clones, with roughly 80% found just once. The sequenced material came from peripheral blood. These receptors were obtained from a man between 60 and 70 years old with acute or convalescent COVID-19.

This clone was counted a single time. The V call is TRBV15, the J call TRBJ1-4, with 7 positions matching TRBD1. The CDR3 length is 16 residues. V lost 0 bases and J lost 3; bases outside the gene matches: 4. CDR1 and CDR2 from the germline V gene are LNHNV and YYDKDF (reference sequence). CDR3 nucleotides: TGTGCCACCAGCAGAGATCCTCAGGGGGCTAATGAAAAACTGTTTTTT. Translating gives CATSRDPQGANEKLFF.

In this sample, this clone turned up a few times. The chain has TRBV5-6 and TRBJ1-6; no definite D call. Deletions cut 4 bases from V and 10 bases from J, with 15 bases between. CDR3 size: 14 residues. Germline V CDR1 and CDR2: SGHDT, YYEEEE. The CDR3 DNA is TGTGCCAGCAGCCGGCCGGGGTCTCGCTCACCCCTCCACTTT. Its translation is CASSRPGSRSPLHF.

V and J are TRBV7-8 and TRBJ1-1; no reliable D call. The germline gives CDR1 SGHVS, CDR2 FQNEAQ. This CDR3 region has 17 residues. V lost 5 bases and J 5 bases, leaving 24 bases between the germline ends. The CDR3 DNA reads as TGTGCCAGCAGCCTTTTCCCCGTCGGCACGGGAACGACTGAAGCTTTCTTT. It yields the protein CASSLFPVGTGTTEAFF. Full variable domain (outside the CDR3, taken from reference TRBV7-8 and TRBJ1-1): GAGVSQSPRYKVAKRGQDVALRCDPISGHVSLFWYQQALGQGPEFLTYFQNEAQLDKSGLPSDRFFAERPEGSVSTLKIQRTQQEDSAVYLCASSLFPVGTGTTEAFFGQGTRLTVV.

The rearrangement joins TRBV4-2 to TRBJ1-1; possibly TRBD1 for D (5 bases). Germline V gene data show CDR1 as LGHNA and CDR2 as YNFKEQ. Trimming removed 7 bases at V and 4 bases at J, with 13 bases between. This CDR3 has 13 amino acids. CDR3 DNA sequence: TGTGCCAGCATAGCGGGGCGCCGCACTGAAGCTTTCTTT. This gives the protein CASIAGRRTEAFF.

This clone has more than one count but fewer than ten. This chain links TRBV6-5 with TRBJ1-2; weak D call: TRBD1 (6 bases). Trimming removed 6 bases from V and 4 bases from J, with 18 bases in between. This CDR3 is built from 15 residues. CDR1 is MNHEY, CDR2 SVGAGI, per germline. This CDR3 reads CASSNPGTSSYGYTF. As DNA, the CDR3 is TGTGCCAGCAGCAACCCCGGGACATCCAGCTATGGCTACACCTTC.

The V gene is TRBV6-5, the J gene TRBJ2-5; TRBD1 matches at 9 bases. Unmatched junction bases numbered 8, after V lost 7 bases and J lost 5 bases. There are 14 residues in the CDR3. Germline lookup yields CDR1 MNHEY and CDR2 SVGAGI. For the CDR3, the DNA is TGTGCCAGCACCGACAGGGGGTGGGGGGAGACCCAGTACTTC. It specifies CASTDRGWGETQYF.

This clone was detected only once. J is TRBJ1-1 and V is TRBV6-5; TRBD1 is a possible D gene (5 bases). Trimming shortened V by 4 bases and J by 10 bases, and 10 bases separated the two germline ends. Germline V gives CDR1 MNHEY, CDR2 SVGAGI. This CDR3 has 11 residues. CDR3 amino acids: CASSSGRRAFF. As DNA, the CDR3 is TGTGCCAGCAGTTCAGGGAGGAGAGCTTTCTTT.

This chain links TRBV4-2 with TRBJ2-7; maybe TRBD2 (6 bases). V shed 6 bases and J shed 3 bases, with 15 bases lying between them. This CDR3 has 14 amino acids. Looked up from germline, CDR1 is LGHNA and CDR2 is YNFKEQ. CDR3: CASSQPGAGYEQYF. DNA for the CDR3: TGTGCCAGCAGTCAACCGGGAGCGGGCTACGAGCAGTACTTC.

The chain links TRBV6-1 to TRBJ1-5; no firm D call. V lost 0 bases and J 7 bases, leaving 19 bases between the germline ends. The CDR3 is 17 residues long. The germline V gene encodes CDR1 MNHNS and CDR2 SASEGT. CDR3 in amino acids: CASSEASVTGFSQPQHF. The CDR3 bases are TGTGCCAGCAGTGAAGCGTCTGTTACTGGGTTTAGCCAGCCCCAGCATTTT.

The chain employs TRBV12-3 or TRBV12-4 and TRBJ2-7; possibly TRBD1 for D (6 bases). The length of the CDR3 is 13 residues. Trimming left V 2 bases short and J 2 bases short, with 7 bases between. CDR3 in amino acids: CASSLRDTYEQYF. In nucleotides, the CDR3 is TGTGCCAGCAGTTTACGGGACACCTACGAGCAGTACTTC.

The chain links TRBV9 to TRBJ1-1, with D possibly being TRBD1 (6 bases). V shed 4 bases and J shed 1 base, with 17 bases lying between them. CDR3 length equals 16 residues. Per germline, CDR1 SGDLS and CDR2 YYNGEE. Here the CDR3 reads CASSPYLTGSNTEAFF. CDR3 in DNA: TGTGCCAGCAGCCCTTACCTCACAGGGTCGAACACTGAAGCTTTCTTT.

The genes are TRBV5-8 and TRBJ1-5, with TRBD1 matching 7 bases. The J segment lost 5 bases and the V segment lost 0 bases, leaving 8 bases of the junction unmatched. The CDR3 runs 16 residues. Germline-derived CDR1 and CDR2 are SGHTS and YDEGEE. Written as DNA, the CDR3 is TGTGCCAGCAGCTTGGCCACGAGGACAGGTTATCAGCCCCAGCATTTT. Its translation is CASSLATRTGYQPQHF.

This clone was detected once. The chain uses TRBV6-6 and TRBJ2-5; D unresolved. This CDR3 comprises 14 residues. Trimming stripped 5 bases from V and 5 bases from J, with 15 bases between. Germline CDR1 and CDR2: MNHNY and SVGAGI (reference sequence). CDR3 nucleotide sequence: TGTGCCAGCAGTAGCCGTTCGGGTTCGGAGACCCAGTACTTC. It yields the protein CASSSRSGSETQYF.

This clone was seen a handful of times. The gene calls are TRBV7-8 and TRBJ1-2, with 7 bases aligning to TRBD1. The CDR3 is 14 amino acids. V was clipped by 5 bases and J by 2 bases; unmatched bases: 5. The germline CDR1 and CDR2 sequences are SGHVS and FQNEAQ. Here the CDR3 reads CASSPSTGNYGYTF. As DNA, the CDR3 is TGTGCCAGCAGCCCCTCGACAGGGAACTATGGCTACACCTTC.

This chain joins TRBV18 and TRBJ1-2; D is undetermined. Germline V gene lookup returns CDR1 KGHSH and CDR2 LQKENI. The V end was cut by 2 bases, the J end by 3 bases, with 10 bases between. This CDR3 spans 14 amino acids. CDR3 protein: CASSPSQEHYGYTF. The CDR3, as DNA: TGTGCCAGCTCACCATCTCAGGAACACTATGGCTACACCTTC. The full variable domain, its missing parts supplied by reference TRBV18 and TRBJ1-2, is NAGVMQNPRHLVRRRGQEARLRCSPMKGHSHVYWYRQLPEEGLKFMVYLQKENIIDESGMPKERFSAEFPKEGPSILRIQQVVRGDSAAYFCASSPSQEHYGYTFGSGTRLTVV.

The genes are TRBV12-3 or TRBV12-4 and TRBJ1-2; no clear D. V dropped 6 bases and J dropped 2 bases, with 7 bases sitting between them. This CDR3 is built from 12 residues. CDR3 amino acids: CASSDGNYGYTF. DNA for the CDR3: TGTGCCAGCAGCGACGGGAACTATGGCTACACCTTC.

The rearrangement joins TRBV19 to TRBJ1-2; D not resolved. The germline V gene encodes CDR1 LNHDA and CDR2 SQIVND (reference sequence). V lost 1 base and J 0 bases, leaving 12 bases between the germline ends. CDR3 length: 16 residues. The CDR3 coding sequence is TGTGCCAGTAGTATAGGGGGAGACAAGCCTAACTATGGCTACACCTTC. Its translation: CASSIGGDKPNYGYTF.

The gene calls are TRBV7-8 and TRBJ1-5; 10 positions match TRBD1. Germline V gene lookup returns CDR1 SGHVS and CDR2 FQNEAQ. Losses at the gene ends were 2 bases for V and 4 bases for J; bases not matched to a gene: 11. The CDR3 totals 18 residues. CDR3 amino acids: CASSLLLRGQGKNQPQHF. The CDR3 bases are TGTGCCAGCAGCTTACTCCTCCGGGGACAGGGGAAAAATCAGCCCCAGCATTTT.

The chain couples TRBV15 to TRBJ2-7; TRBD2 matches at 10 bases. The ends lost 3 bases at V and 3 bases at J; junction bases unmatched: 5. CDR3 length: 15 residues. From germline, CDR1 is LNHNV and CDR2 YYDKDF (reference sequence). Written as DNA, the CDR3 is TGTGCCACCAGCAGGGCGTCTAGCGGGGGCTACGAGCAGTACTTC. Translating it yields CATSRASSGGYEQYF.

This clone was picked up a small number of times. The DNA for the CDR3 is TGCGCCAGCAGCCAAATGCTCGGGACAGGGGGCGAGACTTTCTTT. It yields the protein CASSQMLGTGGETFF. This chain connects TRBV4-1 to TRBJ1-1; 12 bases are shared with TRBD1. Losses at the gene ends were 2 bases for V and 12 bases for J; bases not matched to a gene: 10. The CDR3 length is 15 residues. Looked up from germline, CDR1 is MGHRA and CDR2 is YSYEKL.

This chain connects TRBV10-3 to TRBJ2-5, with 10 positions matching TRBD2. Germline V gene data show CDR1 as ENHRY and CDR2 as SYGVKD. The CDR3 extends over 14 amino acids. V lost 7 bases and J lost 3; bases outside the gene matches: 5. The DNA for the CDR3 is TGTGCCATCAAAGAGCGGGGGGGCGAAGAGACCCAGTACTTC. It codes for CAIKERGGEETQYF.

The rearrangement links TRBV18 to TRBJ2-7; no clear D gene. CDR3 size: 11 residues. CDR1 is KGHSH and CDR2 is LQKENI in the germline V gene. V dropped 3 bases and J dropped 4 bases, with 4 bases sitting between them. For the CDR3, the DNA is TGTGCCAGCTCACCCCAGTACGAGCAGTACTTC. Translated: CASSPQYEQYF.

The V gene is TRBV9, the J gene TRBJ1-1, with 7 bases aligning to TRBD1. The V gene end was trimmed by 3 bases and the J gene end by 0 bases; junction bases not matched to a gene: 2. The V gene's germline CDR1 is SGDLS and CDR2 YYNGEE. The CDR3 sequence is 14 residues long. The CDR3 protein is CASSAGQLNTEAFF. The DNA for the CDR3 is TGTGCCAGCAGCGCGGGACAGCTGAACACTGAAGCTTTCTTT.

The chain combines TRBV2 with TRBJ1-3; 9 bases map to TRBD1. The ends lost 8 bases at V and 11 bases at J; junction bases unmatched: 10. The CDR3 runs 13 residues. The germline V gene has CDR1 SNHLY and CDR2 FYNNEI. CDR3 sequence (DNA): TGTGCCAGCGTGACAGGGGGTTGGGGTCCCATATATTTT. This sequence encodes CASVTGGWGPIYF. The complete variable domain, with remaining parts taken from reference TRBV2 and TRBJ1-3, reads EPEVTQTPSHQVTQMGQEVILRCVPISNHLYFYWYRQILGQKVEFLVSFYNNEISEKSEIFDDQFSVERPDGSNFTLKIRSTKLEDSAMYFCASVTGGWGPIYFGEGSWLTVV.

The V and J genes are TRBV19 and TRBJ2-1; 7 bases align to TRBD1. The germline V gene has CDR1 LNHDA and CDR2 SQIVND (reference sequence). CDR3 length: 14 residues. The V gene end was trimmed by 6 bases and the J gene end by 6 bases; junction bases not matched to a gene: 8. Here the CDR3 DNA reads TGTGCCAGTAGCGACAGGGTCCCAACCAATGAGCAGTTCTTC. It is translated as CASSDRVPTNEQFF. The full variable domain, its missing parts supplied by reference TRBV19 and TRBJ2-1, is DGGITQSPKYLFRKEGQNVTLSCEQNLNHDAMYWYRQDPGQGLRLIYYSQIVNDFQKGDIAEGYSVSREKKESFPLTVTSAQKNPTAFYLCASSDRVPTNEQFFGPGTRLTVL.

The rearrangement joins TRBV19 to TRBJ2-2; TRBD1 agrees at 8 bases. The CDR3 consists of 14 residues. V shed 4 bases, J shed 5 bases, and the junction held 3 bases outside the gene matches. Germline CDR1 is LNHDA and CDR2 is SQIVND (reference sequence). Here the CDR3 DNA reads TGTGCCAGTAGTAAGGGACAGGTTACCGGGGAGCTGTTTTTT. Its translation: CASSKGQVTGELFF.

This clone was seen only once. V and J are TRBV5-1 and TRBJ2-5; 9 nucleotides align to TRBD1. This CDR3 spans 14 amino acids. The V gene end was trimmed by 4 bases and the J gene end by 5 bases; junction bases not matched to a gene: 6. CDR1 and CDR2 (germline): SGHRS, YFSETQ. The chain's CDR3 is CASSPRTGVETQYF. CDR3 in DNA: TGCGCCAGCAGCCCACGGACAGGGGTGGAGACCCAGTACTTC.

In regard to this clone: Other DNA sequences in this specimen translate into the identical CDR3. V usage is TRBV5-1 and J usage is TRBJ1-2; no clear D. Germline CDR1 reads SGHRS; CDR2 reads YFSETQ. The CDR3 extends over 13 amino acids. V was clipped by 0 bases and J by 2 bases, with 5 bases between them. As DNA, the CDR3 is TGCGCCAGCAGCTTGGACAGCAACTATGGCTACACCTTC. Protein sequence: CASSLDSNYGYTF.

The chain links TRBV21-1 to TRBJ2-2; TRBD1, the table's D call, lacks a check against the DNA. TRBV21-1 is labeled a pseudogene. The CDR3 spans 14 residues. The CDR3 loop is CASSVGTDTGELFF. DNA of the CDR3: TGTGCCAGCAGCGTCGGGACAGACACCGGGGAGCTGTTTTTT.

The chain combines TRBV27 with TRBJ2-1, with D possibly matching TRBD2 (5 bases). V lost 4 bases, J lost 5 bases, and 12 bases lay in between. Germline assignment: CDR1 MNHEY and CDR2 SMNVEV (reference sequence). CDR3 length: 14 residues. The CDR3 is CASSYQRRNNEQFF. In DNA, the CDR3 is TGTGCCAGCAGTTACCAGCGGAGAAACAATGAGCAGTTCTTC.

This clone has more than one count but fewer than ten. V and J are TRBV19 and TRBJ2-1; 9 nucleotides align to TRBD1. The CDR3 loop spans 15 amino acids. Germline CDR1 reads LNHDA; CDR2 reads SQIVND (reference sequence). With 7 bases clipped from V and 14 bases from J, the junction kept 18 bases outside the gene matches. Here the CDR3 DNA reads TGTGCCAGTACCTCCGGGACAGGGCCCTTCTTTGGGGAGTTCTTC. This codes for CASTSGTGPFFGEFF.

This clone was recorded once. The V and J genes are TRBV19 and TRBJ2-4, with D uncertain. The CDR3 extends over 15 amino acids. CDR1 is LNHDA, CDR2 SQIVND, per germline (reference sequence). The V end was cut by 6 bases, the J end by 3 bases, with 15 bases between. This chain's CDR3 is CASRPVGDSKNIQYF. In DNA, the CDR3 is TGTGCCAGTAGACCTGTGGGCGATAGCAAAAACATTCAGTACTTC.